This TCR beta chain was sequenced for a study of Graves' ophthalmopathy and Graves' hyperthyroidism. Study as a whole: Stable hyperthyroidism was defined by absence of ophthalmopathy within 18 months of follow-up.

Amplified material comprised TCR beta CDR3 regions derived from RNA transcripts. Second-round multiplex PCR came after first-round RT-PCR with HTBI primers. One entry per CDR3 protein, called by TCRdb with MiXCR from the multiplex PCR reads. The sample holds 450,000 to 600,000 distinct CDR3 sequences, under 45% seen once. General study points: The model's prediction of ophthalmopathy progression had 70.59% sensitivity and approximately 72% specificity. Appearing in blood as well were most expanded thyroid clonotypes above 0.001 frequency. A 13-signature model separated ophthalmopathy from stable hyperthyroidism, 85% to 90% sensitivity, around 79% specificity.

Trimming stripped 4 bases from V and 6 bases from J, with 12 bases between. The germline CDR1 and CDR2 sequences are SQVTM and ANQGSEA. CDR3 length: 12 amino acids. To note about this clonotype: The target antigen is unknown.

The sequenced material came from peripheral blood or thyroid tissue (not recorded which). The sequence derives from an adult man with Graves' hyperthyroidism. The chain has TRBV29-1 and TRBJ1-2; no definite D call. In nucleotides, the CDR3 is TGCAGCGTTGTAGGTGGGCGTGATGGCTACACCTTC. This codes for CSVVGGRDGYTF.